This TCR beta chain comes out of a study of OX40 agonist ivuxolimab in advanced cancers. Whole-study results and caveats: Compared with CD4+, CD8+ T cells on average had more expanded clones. Antigen targets of the expanded peripheral T cells went undetermined. Clonal expansion by week 6 occurred in CD4+ and CD8+ blood T cells (at 0.1 to 3.0 mg/kg).

As to this clone: Its antigen is unidentified.

Germline values: CDR1 MDHEN, CDR2 SYDVKM. The CDR3 runs to 14 residues. V was clipped by 5 bases and J by 1 base, with 11 bases between them. Measured with immunoSEQ multiplex PCR; TCRdb has only the in-frame clones, and not every one. Of 26,000 or so clones listed, approximately 84% are singletons. The receptor comes from an adult with an advanced solid tumor such as melanoma, head and neck, liver or kidney cancer. The chain joins TRBV28 to TRBJ1-1; no definite D call. This material consisted of CD4+ or CD8+ T cells sorted from blood, taken in a trial of the OX40 agonist ivuxolimab. The CDR3 DNA sequence: TGTGCCAGCAGTCTACGACTTAGGAACACTGAAGCTTTCTTT. Translating it yields CASSLRLRNTEAFF.